This T cell receptor (beta chain) derives from a study of OX40 agonist ivuxolimab in advanced cancers. As for the study in general: Ivuxolimab, an antibody that agonizes OX40 (CD134), was administered to the patients. In three patients, partial responses were observed, one with hepatocellular carcinoma and two with cutaneous melanoma.

Points from the study as a whole: Relatively little clonal expansion, among the lowest observed, appeared in partial responders at 0.1-3.0 mg/kg.

The repertoire was sequenced with immunoSEQ multiplex PCR; TCRdb's copy has only in-frame clones and lacks some. The sample shows 63,000 or so clones, around 88% of them seen only once. The germline V gene has CDR1 MNHEY and CDR2 SMNVEV (reference sequence). V lost 4 bases to trimming and J lost 6 bases; unmatched junction nucleotides: 11. CDR3 length: 15 amino acids. Autoimmune disease history or systemic immunosuppression barred patients. On this clone itself: The antigen remains undetermined.

The sequencing used CD4+ or CD8+ T cells sorted from blood, collected in a trial of the OX40 agonist ivuxolimab. This chain links TRBV27 with TRBJ1-2; 7 bases fit TRBD1. The clonotype comes from an adult with an advanced solid tumor such as melanoma, head and neck, liver or kidney cancer. The DNA for the CDR3 is TGTGCCAGCAGTTCCCTTCGACAGGGTTTAGATGGCTACACCTTC. Translation gives CASSSLRQGLDGYTF.